Detailed here is one T cell receptor beta chain. Its matching antigen is unknown. These data are taken from a study of cytomegalovirus exposure and HLA in healthy donors. The CDR3 covers 16 residues. Germline V gene data show CDR1 as LGHNT and CDR2 as FRNRAP. With 4 bases clipped from V and 5 bases from J, the junction kept 10 bases outside the gene matches. PCR primers comprised 60 Vbeta and 13 Jbeta primers. Here immunoSEQ multiplex PCR was the method, and the copy in TCRdb shows in-frame clones only, minus some. This sample has about 140,000 clones, with 8.5% to 10% found just once. Points from the study as a whole: Certain sequence variants were highly shared and formed a cluster, and this cluster was likely a sequencing artifact. Previous analysis showed most TCR beta V segments were productive about 87% or about 30% of the time. In terms of immune exposure information, only CMV serostatus was available.

Input material: PBMCs. The sequence was obtained from a man aged 45-60 years in good health and CMV-seronegative. The J gene is TRBJ1-5, the V gene TRBV12-5, with 8 bases lining up with TRBD1. CDR3 nucleotide sequence: TGTGCTAGTGGTTCGGGGACAGGTTTCTCATATCAGCCCCAGCATTTT. Residues: CASGSGTGFSYQPQHF.